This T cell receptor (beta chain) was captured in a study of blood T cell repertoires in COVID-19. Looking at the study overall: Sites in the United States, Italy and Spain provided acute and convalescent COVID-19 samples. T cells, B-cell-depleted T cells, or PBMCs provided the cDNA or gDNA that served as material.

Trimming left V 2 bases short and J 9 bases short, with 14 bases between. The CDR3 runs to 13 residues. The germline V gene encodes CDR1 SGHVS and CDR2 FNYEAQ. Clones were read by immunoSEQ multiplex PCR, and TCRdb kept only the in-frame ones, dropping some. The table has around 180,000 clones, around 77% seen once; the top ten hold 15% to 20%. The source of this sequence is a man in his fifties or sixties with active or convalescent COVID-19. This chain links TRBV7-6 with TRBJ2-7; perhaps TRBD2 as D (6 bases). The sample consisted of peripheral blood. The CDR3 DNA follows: TGTGCCAGCAGCTTACCGGGACTTTCAGCGCAGTACTTC. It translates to CASSLPGLSAQYF.